This is a list of T cell receptor beta chains from one sample in a study of control samples from healthy donors and cancer patients. TCRdb's copy holds only in-frame clones and misses some; the assay was immunoSEQ multiplex PCR. The profile shows around 180,000 clones, roughly 94% of them singletons. Sequencing was performed on blood. These receptors originate from a woman between 18 and 29 years old in good health. CDR3s include the opening cysteine and the closing phenylalanine or tryptophan. D genes are given only for firm matches. Only part of the rows carry a size: once, few, many, or a class if the clone is expanded.

abundance	j_gene	v_gene	d_gene	CDR3aa	CDR3nt
once	TRBJ2-7	TRBV4-2	TRBD2	CASSQDLTSGVGEQYF	TGTGCCAGCAGCCAAGATCTTACTAGCGGGGTAGGTGAGCAGTACTTC
-	TRBJ2-2	TRBV7-9	-	CASRDQDSLGELFF	TGTGCCAGCAGGGATCAGGACAGTTTGGGGGAGCTGTTTTTT
-	TRBJ2-5	TRBV7-9	TRBD1	CASSIGTDQETQYF	TGTGCCAGCAGCATCGGGACAGACCAAGAGACCCAGTACTTC
once	TRBJ2-7	TRBV4-1	TRBD1	CASNPTGLGVEQYF	TGCGCCAGCAATCCGACAGGGTTGGGTGTCGAGCAGTACTTC
many	TRBJ2-2	TRBV19	-	CASSIREGAGELFF	TGTGCCAGTAGTATTCGGGAAGGGGCCGGGGAGCTGTTTTTT
-	TRBJ2-7	TRBV27	-	CASSAPGPAREQYF	TGTGCCAGCAGTGCTCCCGGACCGGCCCGCGAGCAGTACTTC
-	TRBJ1-2	TRBV7-9	-	CASSTAEKGNWYGYTF	TGTGCCAGCAGCACCGCAGAGAAGGGAAATTGGTATGGCTACACCTTC
-	TRBJ1-4	TRBV27	TRBD1	CASSFLPPALDNRGSWKLFF	TGTGCCAGCAGTTTCCTTCCCCCGGCTCTAGATAACAGGGGATCGTGGAAACTGTTTTTT
-	TRBJ2-2	TRBV2	TRBD1	CATHRGSTGELFF	TGTGCCACACACAGGGGGAGCACCGGGGAGCTGTTTTTT
few	TRBJ1-1	TRBV10-1	TRBD1	CASSIGTGVNTEAFF	TGCGCCAGCAGTATCGGGACAGGGGTGAACACTGAAGCTTTCTTT
-	TRBJ1-5	TRBV6-5	-	CASSYRGGNQPQHF	TGTGCCAGCAGTTACAGGGGCGGCAATCAGCCCCAGCATTTT
-	TRBJ1-2	TRBV3-1/TRBV3-2	-	CASSPIKGEVGYTF	TGTGCCAGCAGCCCGATTAAGGGGGAAGTTGGCTACACCTTC
-	TRBJ2-5	TRBV11-2	-	CASIHQGETQYF	TGTGCCAGCATCCACCAAGGGGAGACCCAGTACTTC
-	TRBJ1-2	TRBV5-4	-	CASSQVDTPNYGYTF	TGTGCCAGCAGTCAAGTCGACACCCCTAACTATGGCTACACCTTC
-	TRBJ1-2	TRBV15	-	CATSTPEEGRDNYGYTF	TGTGCCACCAGCACCCCTGAAGAGGGCAGGGATAACTATGGCTACACCTTC
-	TRBJ1-4	TRBV2	TRBD1	CASRTGGDEKLFF	TGTGCCAGCAGAACAGGGGGCGATGAAAAACTGTTTTTT
-	TRBJ2-7	TRBV11-2	-	CASSFSGELSYEQYF	TGTGCCAGCAGCTTTTCCGGGGAGCTCTCCTACGAGCAGTACTTC
-	TRBJ2-7	TRBV9	TRBD1	CASSVESNGGTGNLGQYF	TGTGCCAGCAGCGTAGAGTCAAATGGCGGGACAGGGAATTTAGGGCAGTACTTC
once	TRBJ2-2	TRBV25-1	-	CASSPSGKTGELFF	TGTGCCAGCAGTCCCTCAGGGAAAACCGGGGAGCTGTTTTTT
-	TRBJ1-1	TRBV9	-	CASSSIGTEAFF	TGTGCCAGCAGCTCGATAGGGACTGAAGCTTTCTTT
-	TRBJ1-2	TRBV19	-	CASSITPGNYGYTF	TGTGCCAGTAGTATAACGCCAGGGAACTATGGCTACACCTTC
-	TRBJ1-2	TRBV29-1	-	CSILQGVGYTF	TGCAGCATACTACAGGGTGTGGGCTACACCTTC
-	TRBJ1-1	TRBV13	-	CASSLEGGTGAGTEAFF	TGTGCCAGCAGCTTGGAAGGGGGAACGGGGGCGGGTACTGAAGCTTTCTTT
-	TRBJ1-2	TRBV28	-	CASSGEGLVVWSYTF	TGTGCCAGCAGTGGGGAGGGGCTAGTAGTTTGGAGCTACACCTTC
-	TRBJ2-7	TRBV3-1/TRBV3-2	-	CASSPPRYPYEQYF	TGTGCCAGCAGCCCCCCCCGGTATCCCTACGAGCAGTACTTC
-	TRBJ2-1	TRBV7-2	TRBD2	CASSHSGNSYNEQFF	TGTGCCAGCAGCCACAGCGGGAACTCCTACAATGAGCAGTTCTTC
-	TRBJ1-2	TRBV6-5	TRBD1	CASRGGLTYGYTF	TGTGCCAGCAGAGGGGGCCTAACCTATGGCTACACCTTC
-	TRBJ2-1	TRBV11-1	-	CASSRVGGINDNEQFF	TGTGCCAGCAGCCGGGTAGGCGGCATAAACGACAATGAGCAGTTCTTC
-	TRBJ2-6	TRBV19	-	CASRSRSGANVLTF	TGTGCCAGTAGATCTCGTTCTGGGGCCAACGTCCTGACTTTC
-	TRBJ2-1	TRBV6-5	-	CASTPVDGDYDEQFF	TGTGCCAGCACCCCAGTGGACGGGGATTACGATGAGCAGTTCTTC
-	TRBJ1-6	TRBV27	TRBD1	CASSLEAGGSPLHF	TGTGCCAGCAGTTTAGAGGCAGGGGGGTCACCCCTCCACTTT
-	TRBJ1-1	TRBV6-5	-	CATIKTVGSTEAFF	TGTGCCACCATTAAGACAGTGGGAAGCACTGAAGCTTTCTTT
-	TRBJ1-2	TRBV7-2	-	CASSLVGTSHYGYTF	TGTGCCAGCAGCTTAGTTGGCACCAGCCACTATGGCTACACCTTC
-	TRBJ1-1	TRBV4-2	-	CASSQDGGEEFNTEAFF	TGTGCCAGCAGCCAAGATGGAGGAGAGGAGTTCAACACTGAAGCTTTCTTT